The present entry profiles one TCR beta chain with its context. These data belong to a study of T cells in Graves' hyperthyroidism and ophthalmopathy. Overall study context: Prior to any treatment, at the point of initial diagnosis, peripheral blood was collected.

Trimming removed 3 bases from V and 7 bases from J; junction bases left unmatched: 8. Germline CDR1 is KGHSH and CDR2 is LQKENI. The CDR3 has 15 amino acids. It was considered stable Graves' hyperthyroidism when ophthalmopathy did not progress within 18 months. PBMCs came from about 10 ml fresh peripheral blood. The source material, RNA transcripts, was used to amplify TCR beta CDR3 regions. With the HTBI primer set, the TCR CDR3 went through a first round of RT-PCR. MiXCR, run by TCRdb on the multiplex PCR reads, gives a single entry per CDR3 protein. The data contain fewer than 700,000 distinct CDR3 sequences, around 16% of them singletons.

The V and J genes are TRBV18 and TRBJ2-1; the match to TRBD2 covers 8 bases. The sequencing sample was made of blood. The clonotype originates from a woman aged 25 to 39 with Graves' hyperthyroidism. The CDR3 bases are TGTGCCAGCTCACCGAGCGGGAGAACGGAAAATGAGCAGTTCTTC. As protein: CASSPSGRTENEQFF.